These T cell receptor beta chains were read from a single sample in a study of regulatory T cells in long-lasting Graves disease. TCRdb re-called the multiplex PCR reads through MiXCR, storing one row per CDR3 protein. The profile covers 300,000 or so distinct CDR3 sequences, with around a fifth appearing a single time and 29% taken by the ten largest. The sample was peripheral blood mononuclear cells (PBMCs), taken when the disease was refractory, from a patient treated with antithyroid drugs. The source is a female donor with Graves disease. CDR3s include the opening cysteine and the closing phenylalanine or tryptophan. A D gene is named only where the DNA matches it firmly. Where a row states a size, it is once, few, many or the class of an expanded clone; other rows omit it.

DNA: TGTGCCAGCAGCTTACCCTCTGAAGCTTTCTTT
CDR3: CASSLPSEAFF
size: few
V: TRBV7-9
J: TRBJ1-1
D: NA

DNA: TGTGCCAGCAGCTTAGTTGCCCGGGGAATCCACAATGAGCAGTTCTTC
CDR3: CASSLVARGIHNEQFF
size: many
V: TRBV7-8
J: TRBJ2-1
D: NA

DNA: TGTGCCAGCAGGGGGTCGACAGGGCTTGTCCACGAGCAGTACTTC
CDR3: CASRGSTGLVHEQYF
size: many
V: TRBV2
J: TRBJ2-7
D: TRBD1

DNA: TGTGCCAGCAGCTTAGACAGGGACTATGGCTACACCTTC
CDR3: CASSLDRDYGYTF
size: many
V: TRBV5-1
J: TRBJ1-2
D: TRBD1

DNA: TGCGCCAGCAGCCACGTAGGACCTTCCTACGAGCAGTACTTC
CDR3: CASSHVGPSYEQYF
size: NA
V: TRBV4-1
J: TRBJ2-7
D: NA

DNA: TGTGCCAGCAGCTTAGTCCCTACAGGGGGCGCGGGTGGCTACACCTTC
CDR3: CASSLVPTGGAGGYTF
size: many
V: TRBV7-2
J: TRBJ1-2
D: TRBD1

DNA: TGTGCCAGCAGCGCCGGGACCGGGGGTGAGCAGTACTTC
CDR3: CASSAGTGGEQYF
size: many
V: TRBV18
J: TRBJ2-7
D: NA

DNA: TGCGCCAGCAGTCCGGACAGGGATCGGCAGTACTTC
CDR3: CASSPDRDRQYF
size: many
V: TRBV10-1
J: TRBJ2-7
D: TRBD1

DNA: TGTGCCAGCAGACCGTTCGGGGGAGTGAATCAGCCCCAGCATTTT
CDR3: CASRPFGGVNQPQHF
size: NA
V: TRBV6-1
J: TRBJ1-5
D: NA

DNA: TGTGCCAGCAGTACCACAGGGGCCCGCTATGGCTACACCTTC
CDR3: CASSTTGARYGYTF
size: many
V: TRBV28
J: TRBJ1-2
D: TRBD1

DNA: TGTGCCAGTAGCGGCAGGGGGCGCGTTCAGCCCCAGCATTTT
CDR3: CASSGRGRVQPQHF
size: few
V: TRBV19
J: TRBJ1-5
D: TRBD1

DNA: TGTGCCAGCAGCCAAAACGGTCGGTACACCGGGGAGCTGTTTTTT
CDR3: CASSQNGRYTGELFF
size: NA
V: TRBV14
J: TRBJ2-2
D: NA

DNA: TGTGCCAGCAGTGAGACAGGGGGGTGGACTGAAGCTTTCTTT
CDR3: CASSETGGWTEAFF
size: many
V: TRBV2
J: TRBJ1-1
D: TRBD1

DNA: TGTGCCAGCAGTTACTCGTGGCAGAGCTCTGGGGCCAACGTCCTGACTTTC
CDR3: CASSYSWQSSGANVLTF
size: many
V: TRBV6-5
J: TRBJ2-6
D: NA

DNA: TGCAGTGCGCCTCCCGGGACAGGGAAAGGAGAGACCCAGTACTTC
CDR3: CSAPPGTGKGETQYF
size: many
V: TRBV20-1
J: TRBJ2-5
D: TRBD1

DNA: TGTGCCAGCAGCCCAGTGTCATGGGGTTTGGTTTCCGCCACGCATTCACCCCTCCACTTT
CDR3: CASSPVSWGLVSATHSPLHF
size: NA
V: TRBV7-2
J: TRBJ1-6
D: NA

DNA: TGTGCCAGCAGACAGGGTTACGCTGAAGCTTTCTTT
CDR3: CASRQGYAEAFF
size: many
V: TRBV2
J: TRBJ1-1
D: NA

DNA: TGTGCCAGTAGTCCTGCAGGTCATCCAGAAGCTTTCTTT
CDR3: CASSPAGHPEAFF
size: NA
V: TRBV19
J: TRBJ1-1
D: NA

DNA: TGTGCCAGCAGTGACAAGGCCAAAAACATTCAGTACTTC
CDR3: CASSDKAKNIQYF
size: many
V: TRBV6-1
J: TRBJ2-4
D: NA

DNA: TGTGCCAGTAGGGAGGGAGGCTTCAATCAGCCCCAGCATTTT
CDR3: CASREGGFNQPQHF
size: NA
V: TRBV19
J: TRBJ1-5
D: NA

DNA: TGTGCCAGCAGCCTCCCCCCCCAGATGAGGGGGCGGAAAGCTTTCTTT
CDR3: CASSLPPQMRGRKAFF
size: many
V: TRBV28
J: TRBJ1-1
D: TRBD1

DNA: TGTGCCAGCAGCGACGTCCCTAGGGGCCGTAGCAATCAGCCCCAGCATTTT
CDR3: CASSDVPRGRSNQPQHF
size: NA
V: TRBV7-8
J: TRBJ1-5
D: NA

DNA: TGTGCCAGCAGCTACACAGGGAGCACTGAAGCTTTCTTT
CDR3: CASSYTGSTEAFF
size: many
V: TRBV27
J: TRBJ1-1
D: NA

DNA: TGCGCCAGCAGCTATACCTACGGGACGTCCGAGCAGTACTTC
CDR3: CASSYTYGTSEQYF
size: NA
V: TRBV4-1
J: TRBJ2-7
D: NA

DNA: TGTGCCAGCAGCTTGGCACAGGGTAGGAATTCACCCCTCCACTTT
CDR3: CASSLAQGRNSPLHF
size: few
V: TRBV5-5
J: TRBJ1-6
D: NA